A single sample is the source of the 22 T cell receptor beta chains below, sequenced in a study of blood T cells in healthy people across ages. The second PCR ran about 6 to 12 cycles with a sample-barcoded 5' primer and J-beta primers. TCRdb reprocessed the 5' RACE reads via MiXCR and lists one record per CDR3 protein. The table includes about 640,000 distinct CDR3 sequences, around 54% detected once. The sample comprised blood. The receptors originated from a man aged 55 to 70 in good health.

The chain couples TRBV6-5 to TRBJ2-1; TRBD2 might be the D (5 bases). The CDR3 consists of 16 residues. V dropped 0 bases and J dropped 2 bases, with 11 bases sitting between them. The germline CDR1 and CDR2 sequences are MNHEY and SVGAGI. The CDR3 DNA follows: TGTGCCAGCAGTTACTCCACGGGGTGGGCCTACAATGAGCAGTTCTTC. Translating it yields CASSYSTGWAYNEQFF.

The chain combines TRBV6-4 with TRBJ2-1; 7 bases map to TRBD1. V dropped 4 bases and J dropped 5; count of bases not matched to a gene: 8. CDR1 is MRHNA and CDR2 is SNTAGT in the germline V gene. CDR3 length equals 15 residues. CDR3 sequence (DNA): TGTGCCAGCAGTGTGGAAGGACAGGCAAACAATGAGCAGTTCTTC. Translation gives CASSVEGQANNEQFF.

The chain employs TRBV6-6 and TRBJ1-5, with 8 bases identical to TRBD1. Germline V gene sequence: CDR1 MNHNY, CDR2 SVGAGI (reference sequence). Unmatched junction bases numbered 7, after V lost 5 bases and J lost 7 bases. This CDR3 is 14 amino acids long. The CDR3 loop reads CASSQTGGRQPQHF. CDR3 nucleotides: TGTGCCAGCAGTCAAACAGGGGGGAGGCAGCCCCAGCATTTT.

The chain couples TRBV20-1 to TRBJ1-1; D perhaps matches TRBD1 (5 bases). Germline V gene sequence: CDR1 DFQATT, CDR2 SNEGSKA (reference sequence). V was shortened by 3 bases and J by 5 bases, with 16 bases between the two germline ends. The CDR3 is 14 residues long. CDR3 amino acids: CSARPGRVWTEAFF. DNA for the CDR3: TGCAGTGCTAGGCCCGGCAGGGTGTGGACTGAAGCTTTCTTT.

J is TRBJ2-1 and V is TRBV20-1; D is unresolved. From germline, CDR1 is DFQATT and CDR2 SNEGSKA (reference sequence). V lost 6 bases to trimming and J lost 8 bases, with 11 bases between them. This CDR3 is built from 11 residues. CDR3 bases: TGCAGTGCAGCCTTGTCCGATGAGCAGTTCTTC. It encodes CSAALSDEQFF.

V usage is TRBV6-5 and J usage is TRBJ2-6, with TRBD1 matching 7 bases. The CDR3 length is 15 residues. Germline loops: CDR1 MNHEY, CDR2 SVGAGI. Unmatched junction bases numbered 4, after V lost 6 bases and J lost 2 bases. This CDR3 reads CASRPDRAGANVLTF. The CDR3 DNA follows: TGTGCCAGCAGGCCCGACAGGGCTGGGGCCAACGTCCTGACTTTC.

The CDR3 nucleotides are TGCGCCAGCAGCCAACGTGAGTGGAGGACTGAAGCTTTCTTT. It yields the protein CASSQREWRTEAFF. The chain carries TRBV4-1 and TRBJ1-1; no reliable D call. In germline, CDR1 is MGHRA, CDR2 YSYEKL. Trimming left V 2 bases short and J 5 bases short, with 12 bases between. The CDR3 is 14 residues long.

V and J are TRBV4-1 and TRBJ1-2; TRBD1 is a possible D gene (5 bases). This CDR3 is built from 16 residues. Trimming stripped 4 bases from V and 6 bases from J, with 21 bases between. Germline values: CDR1 MGHRA, CDR2 YSYEKL. The CDR3 sequence: CASSPSGPTGIHGYTF. CDR3 in DNA: TGCGCCAGCAGCCCGAGCGGACCCACAGGTATCCATGGCTACACCTTC.

The chain joins TRBV20-1 to TRBJ2-3, with D uncertain. The CDR3 covers 14 residues. V was shortened by 5 bases and J by 2 bases, with 14 bases between the two germline ends. Germline V gene lookup returns CDR1 DFQATT and CDR2 SNEGSKA (reference sequence). The CDR3 nucleotides are TGCAGTGCTCCTGATTGGGCCGACACAGATACGCAGTATTTT. Its translation is CSAPDWADTDTQYF.

V and J are TRBV18 and TRBJ2-2, with 7 bases identical to TRBD2. Germline CDR1 KGHSH, CDR2 LQKENI. With V trimmed by 6 bases and J by 2 bases, 3 bases remained unmatched. This CDR3 has 14 residues. CDR3: CASSGTTNTGELFF. In DNA form, the CDR3 reads TGTGCCAGCTCCGGGACTACCAACACCGGGGAGCTGTTTTTT.

This clonotype was observed a few times. V gene TRBV2 combines with J gene TRBJ2-7; D is undetermined. CDR1 and CDR2 (germline): SNHLY, FYNNEI. The CDR3 spans 11 residues. V dropped 9 bases and J dropped 7 bases, with 13 bases sitting between them. CDR3 region: CASRTYNEQYF. CDR3 bases: TGTGCCAGTAGGACCTACAATGAGCAGTACTTC.

The chain is built from TRBV4-1 and TRBJ2-3; D gene ambiguous. CDR1 and CDR2 from the germline V gene are MGHRA and YSYEKL. V dropped 4 bases and J dropped 6 bases, with 14 bases sitting between them. CDR3 length: 14 residues. In DNA form, the CDR3 reads TGCGCCAGCAGCCCTTCGGATGCCAGCGATACGCAGTATTTT. Its translation: CASSPSDASDTQYF.

V usage is TRBV6-5 and J usage is TRBJ2-7; possible D gene TRBD2, 6 bases. The V end lost 5 bases, the J end lost 3 bases, and 17 bases lay between the germline ends. The germline V gene has CDR1 MNHEY and CDR2 SVGAGI. The CDR3 length is 15 residues. The CDR3 sequence is CASSPAAGGNYEQYF. The CDR3 bases are TGTGCCAGCAGTCCTGCCGCCGGGGGTAACTACGAGCAGTACTTC.

J is TRBJ1-4 and V is TRBV6-1, with D maybe TRBD1 (5 bases). V was trimmed by 1 base and J by 7 bases, leaving 13 bases between them. Germline V gives CDR1 MNHNS, CDR2 SASEGT. The CDR3 totals 15 residues. CDR3 DNA: TGTGCCAGCAGTGAAGGGGACGGGCGGGGTGAAAAACTGTTTTTT. Protein product: CASSEGDGRGEKLFF.

This clonotype was counted a few times. The V call is TRBV20-1, the J call TRBJ2-5; 7 bases match TRBD1. Germline V gene data show CDR1 as DFQATT and CDR2 as SNEGSKA (reference sequence). This CDR3 spans 13 amino acids. J lost 0 bases, V lost 5 bases, and 3 bases had no gene match. The CDR3 reads CSAATGYQETQYF. CDR3 nucleotide sequence: TGCAGTGCTGCGACAGGGTACCAAGAGACCCAGTACTTC.

This clonotype was counted ten times or more. The chain uses TRBV20-1 and TRBJ2-1; D tentatively reads TRBD1 or TRBD2 (6 bases each). V was shortened by 1 base and J by 8 bases, with 12 bases between the two germline ends. The CDR3 runs to 13 residues. The germline V gene encodes CDR1 DFQATT and CDR2 SNEGSKA (reference sequence). CDR3 loop: CSARVGGPDEQFF. The CDR3, as DNA: TGCAGTGCTAGAGTAGGGGGGCCGGATGAGCAGTTCTTC.

This clonotype has a handful of counts. The rearrangement uses TRBV6-6 and TRBJ1-4, with D uncertain. CDR1 is MNHNY and CDR2 is SVGAGI in the germline V gene (reference sequence). Trimming pared 8 bases from V and 3 bases from J, leaving 4 bases between. The CDR3 totals 11 residues. The CDR3 DNA sequence: TGTGCCAGCGCAGCTAATGAAAAACTGTTTTTT. As protein: CASAANEKLFF.

The chain employs TRBV12-3 or TRBV12-4 and TRBJ2-1; 7 bases align to TRBD2. This CDR3 comprises 14 residues. The V segment lost 6 bases and the J segment 1 base; nucleotides outside the gene matches: 3. CDR3: CASRRTSSYNEQFF. CDR3 in DNA: TGTGCCAGCAGACGGACTAGTTCCTACAATGAGCAGTTCTTC.

V gene TRBV5-1 combines with J gene TRBJ2-3; TRBD1 matches at 7 bases. V lost 4 bases and J lost 4; bases outside the gene matches: 9. Germline V gene lookup returns CDR1 SGHRS and CDR2 YFSETQ. The CDR3 is 15 residues long. For the CDR3, the DNA is TGCGCCAGCAGCGCGATAGGGGGCACGGCAGATACGCAGTATTTT. It specifies CASSAIGGTADTQYF.

The table lists this clonotype with a few counts. CDR3 region: CASSVAVGNEQFF. The CDR3 nucleotides are TGTGCCAGCAGCGTAGCGGTAGGGAATGAGCAGTTCTTC. V is TRBV9 and J is TRBJ2-1; no clear D gene. V was trimmed by 0 bases and J by 7 bases, leaving 8 bases between them. The CDR3 covers 13 residues. Looked up from germline, CDR1 is SGDLS and CDR2 is YYNGEE.

The chain uses TRBV5-1 and TRBJ2-1, with D uncertain. The CDR3 spans 15 residues. CDR1 is SGHRS, CDR2 YFSETQ, per germline. Trimming cost V 4 bases and J 3 bases, with 14 bases left between them. This chain's CDR3 is CASSPPFADYNEQFF. The CDR3 nucleotides are TGCGCCAGCAGCCCTCCTTTCGCGGACTACAATGAGCAGTTCTTC.

This clonotype was seen once. DNA of the CDR3: TGTGCCAGCAGTTACCGCGGAGACAGGGGGCCCCATGGCAGCAATCAGCCCCAGCATTTT. Protein product: CASSYRGDRGPHGSNQPQHF. V gene TRBV6-5 combines with J gene TRBJ1-5; 10 bases align to TRBD1. V trimming: 2 bases; J trimming: 1 base; junction bases outside the gene matches: 14. CDR3 length: 20 amino acids. The germline gives CDR1 MNHEY, CDR2 SVGAGI.